A single sample is the source of the 7 T cell receptor beta chains below, sequenced in a study of CD8+ T cells in alopecia areata. RNA extraction was followed by reverse transcription into cDNA, which acted as the sequencing template. Repertoires were generated with immunoSEQ multiplex PCR, while TCRdb's copy carries only in-frame clones and drops some. The sample holds 270,000 or so clones, and no clone turns up only once. Sorting of pooled cutaneous lymph node cells used CD4, CD8alpha, NKG2D, NKG2ACE and other markers. The sequenced sample consisted of CD4+ T cells sorted from a lymph node. Receptors were obtained from a C3H/HeJ mouse with alopecia areata. This strain's MHC haplotype is H2-k.

This clone was observed a few times. Mouse gene names apply. The read terminates 4 residues ahead of where the CDR3 ends, so the germline J gene completes it. The chain couples TRBV19 to TRBJ2-1, with 14 bases that match TRBD2. CDR3 length: 16 amino acids. V was pared by 5 bases and J by 6 bases, with 7 bases of the junction left unmatched. Germline V gene sequence: CDR1 FNHDT, CDR2 SITEND (reference sequence). CDR3 DNA (partial): TGTGCCAGCAGCCTGGGACTGGGGGGGCAGAGTGCT. It codes for CASSLGLGGQSA. The whole CDR3 region reads CASSLGLGGQSAEQFF.

This clone was counted between two and nine times. All gene names here are mouse names. The read is 4 residues too short to cover the CDR3 end, so that end is filled in from the germline J gene. The chain is built from TRBV5 and TRBJ2-5; 8 bases are shared with TRBD1. V was pared by 2 bases and J by 2 bases, with 6 bases of the junction left unmatched. The CDR3 is 16 residues long. The germline V gene has CDR1 LGHNA and CDR2 YNLKQL (reference sequence). The CDR3 sequence: CASSQNLRGLQDTQYF. Incomplete CDR3 DNA: TGTGCCAGCAGCCAAAACCTCAGGGGGCTCCAAGAC.

About this clone itself: These gene names are mouse names. The CDR3 is cut off 4 residues early in the read; its end comes from the germline J gene. This chain uses TRBV13-1 with TRBJ2-1, with D possibly being TRBD2 (6 bases). V lost 2 bases to trimming and J lost 2 bases, with 11 bases between them. The CDR3 runs 15 residues. In germline, CDR1 is NSHNY, CDR2 SYGAGN. The CDR3 loop is CASSDLGVDYAEQFF. Partial CDR3 DNA: TGTGCCAGCAGTGACTTGGGGGTCGACTATGCT.

Comment on this clone: Genes here carry mouse names. The read gets to within 4 residues of the CDR3 end, and the germline J gene fills in the rest. The chain couples TRBV13-1 to TRBJ2-4, with 13 bases aligning to TRBD2. This CDR3 is built from 16 residues. Germline-derived CDR1 and CDR2 are NSHNY and SYGAGN. The V segment lost 3 bases and the J segment 1 base; nucleotides outside the gene matches: 2. The sequenced CDR3 bases are TGTGCCAGCAGTGCGGGGACTGGGGGGGGTCAAAAC. It is translated as CASSAGTGGGQN. The entire CDR3 is CASSAGTGGGQNTLYF.

Concerning this clone itself: Germline and genes here are mouse. The CDR3 DNA, read in part, is TGCACCTGCAGTGCCCTCACAGGGGGCTGGGGTGCAGAA. This encodes CTCSALTGGWGAE. The full CDR3 reads CTCSALTGGWGAETLYF. This chain joins TRBV1 and TRBJ2-3; 9 positions match TRBD1. The CDR3 end falls 4 residues outside the read, so it is completed with the germline J gene. The CDR3 has 17 residues. The V gene's germline CDR1 is NSQYPW and CDR2 LRSPGD (reference sequence). The J segment lost 1 base and the V segment lost 3 bases, leaving 8 bases of the junction unmatched.

In the case of this clone: Gene names are the mouse ones. The read gets to within 4 residues of the CDR3 end, and the germline J gene fills in the rest. The sample holds other DNA sequences that translate to the same CDR3. The chain employs TRBV19 and TRBJ2-7; perhaps TRBD1 as D (5 bases). V was trimmed by 1 base and J by 0 bases, leaving 8 bases between them. This CDR3 has 14 amino acids. The V gene's germline CDR1 is FNHDT and CDR2 SITEND (reference sequence). The DNA read from the CDR3 is TGTGCCAGCAGTATACAGGGCAGCTCCTAT. Translating it yields CASSIQGSSY. The full-length CDR3 reads as CASSIQGSSYEQYF.

Concerning this clone: Gene names follow the mouse nomenclature. The sequence runs out 4 residues before the end of the CDR3; the remainder is reconstructed from the germline J gene. The same CDR3 arises from other DNA sequences in this sample as well. The V and J genes are TRBV19 and TRBJ2-3; 9 positions agree with TRBD2. This CDR3 is built from 16 residues. In germline, CDR1 is FNHDT, CDR2 SITEND (reference sequence). The J segment lost 0 bases and the V segment lost 1 base, leaving 3 bases of the junction unmatched. CDR3: CASSIRLGASAETLYF. The DNA read from the CDR3 is TGTGCCAGCAGTATACGACTGGGGGCTAGTGCAGAA.